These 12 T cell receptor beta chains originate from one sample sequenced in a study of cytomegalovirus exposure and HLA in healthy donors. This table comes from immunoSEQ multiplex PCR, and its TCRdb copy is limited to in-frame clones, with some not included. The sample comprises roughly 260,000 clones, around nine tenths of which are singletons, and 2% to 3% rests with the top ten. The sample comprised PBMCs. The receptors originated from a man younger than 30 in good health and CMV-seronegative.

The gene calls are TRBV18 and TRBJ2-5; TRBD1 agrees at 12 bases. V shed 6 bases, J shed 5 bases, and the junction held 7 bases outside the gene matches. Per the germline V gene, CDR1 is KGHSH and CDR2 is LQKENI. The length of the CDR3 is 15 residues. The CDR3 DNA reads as TGTGCCAGCTCCCTCCGGGACAGGGGGCCGGAGACCCAGTACTTC. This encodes CASSLRDRGPETQYF.

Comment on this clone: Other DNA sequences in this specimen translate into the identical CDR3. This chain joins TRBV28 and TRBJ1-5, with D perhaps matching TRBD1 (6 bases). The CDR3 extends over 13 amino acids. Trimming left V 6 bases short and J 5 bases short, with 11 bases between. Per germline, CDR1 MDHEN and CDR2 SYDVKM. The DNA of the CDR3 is TGTGCCAGCAGGGAAGGGGGAGATCAGCCCCAGCATTTT. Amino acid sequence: CASREGGDQPQHF.

The CDR3 DNA reads as TGTGCCAGCAGAGGACTAGCGGGAGGACCCCAAGAGACCCAGTACTTC. Translating it yields CASRGLAGGPQETQYF. This chain connects TRBV4-2 to TRBJ2-5; TRBD2 agrees at 14 bases. V was clipped by 6 bases and J by 1 base; unmatched bases: 4. Germline CDR1 reads LGHNA; CDR2 reads YNFKEQ. This CDR3 region has 16 residues.

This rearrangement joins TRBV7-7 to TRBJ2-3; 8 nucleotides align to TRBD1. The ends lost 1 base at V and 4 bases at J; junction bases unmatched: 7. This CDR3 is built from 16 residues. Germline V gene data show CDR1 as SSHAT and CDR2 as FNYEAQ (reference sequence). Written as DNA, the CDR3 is TGTGCCAGCAGCTTAGATCTAGCAGGGGGCGCAGATACGCAGTATTTT. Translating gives CASSLDLAGGADTQYF. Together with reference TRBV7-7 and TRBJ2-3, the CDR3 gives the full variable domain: GAGVSQSPRYKVTKRGQDVTLRCDPISSHATLYWYQQALGQGPEFLTYFNYEAQPDKSGLPSDRFSAERPEGSISTLTIQRTEQRDSAMYRCASSLDLAGGADTQYFGPGTRLTVL.

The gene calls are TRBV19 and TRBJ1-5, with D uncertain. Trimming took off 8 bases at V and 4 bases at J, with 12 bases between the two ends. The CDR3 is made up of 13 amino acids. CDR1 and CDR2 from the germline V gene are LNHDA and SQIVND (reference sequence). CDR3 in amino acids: CASGERFNQPQHF. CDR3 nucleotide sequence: TGTGCCAGTGGAGAAAGGTTTAATCAGCCCCAGCATTTT.

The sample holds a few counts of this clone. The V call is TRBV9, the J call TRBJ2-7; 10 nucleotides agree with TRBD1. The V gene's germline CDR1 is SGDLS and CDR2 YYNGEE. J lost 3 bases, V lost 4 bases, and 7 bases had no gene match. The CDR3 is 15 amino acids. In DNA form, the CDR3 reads TGTGCCAGCAGCCCTCGGGACAGGGGTGGCTACGAGCAGTACTTC. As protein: CASSPRDRGGYEQYF.

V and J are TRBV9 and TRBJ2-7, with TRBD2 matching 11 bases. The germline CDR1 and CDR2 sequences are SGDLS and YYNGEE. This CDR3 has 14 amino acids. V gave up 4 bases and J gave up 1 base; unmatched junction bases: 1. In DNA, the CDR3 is TGTGCCAGCAGCACTAGCGGGAGATCCTACGAGCAGTACTTC. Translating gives CASSTSGRSYEQYF.

The CDR3: CASSLNRDGQYF. In nucleotides, the CDR3 is TGTGCCAGCAGTCTCAACAGGGACGGGCAGTACTTC. The chain carries TRBV28 and TRBJ2-7; TRBD1 is a possible D gene (6 bases). Germline loops: CDR1 MDHEN, CDR2 SYDVKM. The CDR3 sequence is 12 residues long. Trimming shortened V by 5 bases and J by 9 bases, and 14 bases separated the two germline ends.

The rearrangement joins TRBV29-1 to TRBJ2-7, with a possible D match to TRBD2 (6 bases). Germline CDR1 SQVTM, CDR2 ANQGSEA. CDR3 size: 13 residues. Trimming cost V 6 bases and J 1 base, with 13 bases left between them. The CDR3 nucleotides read TGCAGCGTGGCTAGCGCGATATCCTACGAGCAGTACTTC. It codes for CSVASAISYEQYF.

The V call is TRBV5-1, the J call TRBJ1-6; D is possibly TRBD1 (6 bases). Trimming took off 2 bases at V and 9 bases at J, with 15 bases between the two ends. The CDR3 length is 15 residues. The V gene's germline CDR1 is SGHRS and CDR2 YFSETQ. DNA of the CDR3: TGCGCCAGCAGCTTTACCCAGGGGTATGGTTCACCCCTCCACTTT. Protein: CASSFTQGYGSPLHF.

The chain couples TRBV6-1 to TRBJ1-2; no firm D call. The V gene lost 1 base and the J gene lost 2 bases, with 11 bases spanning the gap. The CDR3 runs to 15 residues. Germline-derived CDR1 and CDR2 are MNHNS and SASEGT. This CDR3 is CASSEEGGMNYGYTF. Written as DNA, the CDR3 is TGTGCCAGCAGTGAAGAGGGAGGCATGAACTATGGCTACACCTTC.

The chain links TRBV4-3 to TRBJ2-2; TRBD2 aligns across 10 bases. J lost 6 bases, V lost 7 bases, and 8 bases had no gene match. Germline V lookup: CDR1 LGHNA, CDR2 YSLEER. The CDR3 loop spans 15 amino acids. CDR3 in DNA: TGCGCCAGCACCCCGGGCAGCGGGAGGGCCGGGGAGCTGTTTTTT. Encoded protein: CASTPGSGRAGELFF.